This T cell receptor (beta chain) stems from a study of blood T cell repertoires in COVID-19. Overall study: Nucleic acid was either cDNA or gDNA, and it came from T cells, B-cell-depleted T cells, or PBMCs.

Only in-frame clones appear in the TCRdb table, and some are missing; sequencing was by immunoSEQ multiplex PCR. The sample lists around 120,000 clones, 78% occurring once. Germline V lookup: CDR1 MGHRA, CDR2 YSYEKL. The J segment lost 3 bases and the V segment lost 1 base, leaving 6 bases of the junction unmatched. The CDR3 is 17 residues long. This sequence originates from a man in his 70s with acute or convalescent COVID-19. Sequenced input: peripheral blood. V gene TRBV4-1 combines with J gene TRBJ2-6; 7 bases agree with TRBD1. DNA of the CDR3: TGCGCCAGCAGCCAAGCAACGGGACAGATTGGGGCCAACGTCCTGACTTTC. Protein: CASSQATGQIGANVLTF.